The rows below give T cell receptor beta chains drawn from one sample of a study of blood T cell repertoires in COVID-19. The repertoire was sequenced with immunoSEQ multiplex PCR; TCRdb's copy has only in-frame clones and lacks some. The data show under 500,000 clones, roughly 85% seen once. The specimen sequenced was PBMCs or T cells enriched from blood (not recorded which). These receptors were obtained from a woman younger than 30 with acute COVID-19. CDR3s include the opening cysteine and the closing phenylalanine or tryptophan. The D gene is left open where the match is weak. Where a row states a size, it is once, few, many or the class of an expanded clone; other rows omit it.

D gene | J gene | clone size | V gene | CDR3 DNA | CDR3 protein
- | TRBJ1-2 | few | TRBV9 | TGTGCCAGCAGCGTGTCCGCTAACTATGGCTACACCTTC | CASSVSANYGYTF
TRBD1 | TRBJ2-3 | - | TRBV6-5 | TGTGCCAGCAGTTCCGACAGGGGACCGGGTGATACGCAGTATTTT | CASSSDRGPGDTQYF
TRBD1 | TRBJ1-5 | - | TRBV6-2/TRBV6-3 | TGTGCCAGCAGTTACTCACAGGGGATCGGCCAGCCCCAGCATTTT | CASSYSQGIGQPQHF
TRBD2 | TRBJ2-7 | - | TRBV7-2 | TGTGCCAGCAGCTTTCCCTCGCCGGGGGGGGAGGCCTACGAGCAGTACTTC | CASSFPSPGGEAYEQYF
- | TRBJ1-1 | once | TRBV7-2 | TGTGCCAGCAGCCCCCACAGGGTACGCACTGAAGCTTTCTTT | CASSPHRVRTEAFF
TRBD1 | TRBJ1-2 | - | TRBV5-1 | TGCGCCAGCAGCGGCAACAGGGGGCCCTATGGCTACACCTTC | CASSGNRGPYGYTF
- | TRBJ1-3 | - | TRBV11-3 | TGTGCCAGCAGCTTTTCTGGACACTCTGGAAACACCATATATTTT | CASSFSGHSGNTIYF
TRBD1 | TRBJ1-1 | - | TRBV7-9 | TGTGCCAGCAGCTTCGAACAGGGGGAAGCTTTCTTT | CASSFEQGEAFF
- | TRBJ1-3 | - | TRBV7-9 | TGTGCCAGCAGCCCAGACTCCTCTGGAAACACCATATATTTT | CASSPDSSGNTIYF
- | TRBJ1-2 | - | TRBV19 | TGTGCCAGTAGGACGGGGGATGGCTACACCTTC | CASRTGDGYTF
TRBD2 | TRBJ2-3 | - | TRBV5-5 | TGTGCCAGCAGGCCCCGGGATAGCGGGGTTTCAGATACGCAGTATTTT | CASRPRDSGVSDTQYF
- | TRBJ1-1 | - | TRBV2 | TGTGCCAGCAGTTTACAGGGTGGTTCGACTGAAGCTTTCTTT | CASSLQGGSTEAFF
TRBD1 | TRBJ2-7 | - | TRBV5-1 | TGCGCCCGCTGTTACTGGGGACAGGCGAGGGACGAGCAGTACTTC | CARCYWGQARDEQYF
- | TRBJ1-5 | - | TRBV6-2/TRBV6-3 | TGTGCCAGCAGCCCCCAGGAAGGGGCAAGAAGGCAGCCCCAGCATTTT | CASSPQEGARRQPQHF
- | TRBJ1-1 | - | TRBV11-2 | TGTGCCAGCAGCCGCGACCGGGGGGGGAGGACTGAAGCTTTCTTT | CASSRDRGGRTEAFF
- | TRBJ1-2 | - | TRBV10-3 | TGTGCCATCAGCGGAGGACAGATTTCTAACTATGGCTACACCTTC | CAISGGQISNYGYTF
- | TRBJ1-1 | - | TRBV7-2 | TGTGCCAGCAGCGTCCGTCTAGTTGATGAAGCTTTCTTT | CASSVRLVDEAFF
- | TRBJ2-7 | once | TRBV7-6 | TGTGCCAGCAGCCCCGCTGACAGCTACGAGCAGTACTTC | CASSPADSYEQYF
- | TRBJ1-2 | - | TRBV4-2 | TGTGCCAGCAGCCAAGGGCAGGCTTTTTATGGCTACACCTTC | CASSQGQAFYGYTF
- | TRBJ2-5 | - | TRBV9 | TGTGCCAGCAGCGTCCACGACAGGCAGGAACAAGAGACCCAGTACTTC | CASSVHDRQEQETQYF
- | TRBJ1-5 | - | TRBV6-5 | TGTGCCAGCAGTTACGGGGCGGGGGTCAATCAGCCCCAGCATTTT | CASSYGAGVNQPQHF
- | TRBJ2-3 | - | TRBV2 | TGTGCCAGCATTGGCCTCGCGGAGCCCCTCACAGATACGCAGTATTTT | CASIGLAEPLTDTQYF
TRBD2 | TRBJ2-2 | once | TRBV7-3 | TGTGCCAGCAGCTCGGGACTAGCGGGGACGAACACCGGGGAGCTGTTTTTT | CASSSGLAGTNTGELFF
- | TRBJ1-1 | - | TRBV6-5 | TGTGCCAGCAGTTACAACAGGGTTGGGAACACTGAAGCTTTCTTT | CASSYNRVGNTEAFF
TRBD1 | TRBJ1-2 | - | TRBV2 | TGTGCCAGCAGCGGACAGGGGCCGGGTGGCTACACCTTC | CASSGQGPGGYTF
- | TRBJ2-3 | - | TRBV6-4 | TGTGCCAGCAGTGATGTCCAGGTCGGTGGAGATACGCAGTATTTT | CASSDVQVGGDTQYF
TRBD1 | TRBJ2-1 | - | TRBV12-3/TRBV12-4 | TGTGCCAGCAGTTTGGACAGGGTTGAGCAGTTCTTC | CASSLDRVEQFF
- | TRBJ1-5 | - | TRBV11-2 | TGTGCCAGCAGCGCGATGACGGGTAGCAATCAGCCCCAGCATTTT | CASSAMTGSNQPQHF
- | TRBJ2-1 | - | TRBV24-1 | TGTGCCACCAGTGATTTGAACGGGGATGAGCAGTTCTTC | CATSDLNGDEQFF
- | TRBJ1-3 | - | TRBV5-1 | TGCGCCAGCAGCTCACAGGGAGATGGAAACACCATATATTTT | CASSSQGDGNTIYF
TRBD1 | TRBJ2-7 | - | TRBV29-1 | TGCAGCGTTGATCCCGGGACAGGGGCCTACGAGCAGTACTTC | CSVDPGTGAYEQYF
- | TRBJ1-1 | - | TRBV29-1 | TGCAGTACCACAGGGTCTGAAGCTTTCTTT | CSTTGSEAFF
- | TRBJ1-1 | - | TRBV7-9 | TGTGCCAGCAGCCCCCCCGGGGAATTGAACACTGAAGCTTTCTTT | CASSPPGELNTEAFF
TRBD2 | TRBJ2-7 | - | TRBV6-5 | TGTGCCGGAGTGTTCCGGGACTACTACTCCTACGAGCAGTACTTC | CAGVFRDYYSYEQYF
TRBD2 | TRBJ2-3 | - | TRBV19 | TGTGCCAGTAGAACTAGCGGGAGCACAGATACGCAGTATTTT | CASRTSGSTDTQYF
- | TRBJ1-1 | few | TRBV15 | TGTGCCACCAATGAGGCGGGAATGAACACTGAAGCTTTCTTT | CATNEAGMNTEAFF
TRBD1 | TRBJ1-2 | - | TRBV27 | TGTGCCAGCAGTAAACGGACAGGGAAAAGGGATGGCTACACCTTC | CASSKRTGKRDGYTF
- | TRBJ1-1 | - | TRBV11-1 | TGTGCCAGCAGCTTAGCGCAGTCCGACACTGAAGCTTTCTTT | CASSLAQSDTEAFF
- | TRBJ1-4 | - | TRBV10-2 | TGCGCCAGCAGTGAACAGGGTTTCGCCAATGAAAAACTGTTTTTT | CASSEQGFANEKLFF
TRBD1 | TRBJ2-5 | - | TRBV5-4 | TGTGCCAGCAGCTTAGGGACAGACCTACAAGAGACCCAGTACTTC | CASSLGTDLQETQYF
- | TRBJ1-2 | - | TRBV27 | TGTGCCAGCAGCCCTATCGACAGCCGAACTACTAGCTACACCTTC | CASSPIDSRTTSYTF
TRBD1 | TRBJ1-2 | - | TRBV9 | TGTGCCAGCAGCGCCTCAGGGGGCTCAAACTATGGCTACACCTTC | CASSASGGSNYGYTF
TRBD1 | TRBJ1-1 | few | TRBV3-1/TRBV3-2 | TGTGCCAGCAGCTGGGGACAGGGAGATACTGAAGCTTTCTTT | CASSWGQGDTEAFF
- | TRBJ2-5 | - | TRBV14 | TGTGCCAGCAGCCAAGGGCTGTCCCAGTACTTC | CASSQGLSQYF
- | TRBJ1-2 | - | TRBV5-5 | TGTGCCAGCAGCATACCTACAGCTAACTATGGCTACACCTTC | CASSIPTANYGYTF
TRBD2 | TRBJ2-5 | - | TRBV5-4 | TGTGCCAGCAGCTTGGAGCTAGCGGGACAAGAGACCCAGTACTTC | CASSLELAGQETQYF
TRBD2 | TRBJ2-7 | - | TRBV20-1 | TGCAGTGCTAGTGGCTTAGCGGGAGATTTCTACGAGCAGTACTTC | CSASGLAGDFYEQYF
- | TRBJ1-2 | - | TRBV2 | TGTGCCAGCAGTTACAGGGTTTCGGATGGCTACACCTTC | CASSYRVSDGYTF
- | TRBJ2-1 | - | TRBV5-1 | TGCGCCAGCATGAGGGGGGGTCAGAATAATGAGCAGTTCTTC | CASMRGGQNNEQFF
TRBD1 | TRBJ1-1 | - | TRBV5-1 | TGCGCCAGCAGCCAACTACAGGGGATTCGAAACACTGAAGCTTTCTTT | CASSQLQGIRNTEAFF
TRBD1 | TRBJ1-1 | once | TRBV7-9 | TGTGCCAGCAGTCTGACCGGGACAGGGCCTGAAGCTTTCTTT | CASSLTGTGPEAFF
TRBD1 | TRBJ1-2 | - | TRBV14 | TGTGCCAGCAGCCAAGTTTCTGGACAGGGGGCATTTGGCTACACCTTC | CASSQVSGQGAFGYTF
- | TRBJ1-2 | - | TRBV7-9 | TGTGCCAGCAGCTCCCCTCGTTTTGCAGCTAACTATGGCTACACCTTC | CASSSPRFAANYGYTF
- | TRBJ1-2 | - | TRBV5-1 | TGCGCCAGCAAAGGAGCCTCGGTCTATGGCTACACCTTC | CASKGASVYGYTF
- | TRBJ1-1 | once | TRBV5-6 | TGTGCCAGCAGCTTTCCCGGGGGAACTGAAGCTTTCTTT | CASSFPGGTEAFF
- | TRBJ1-1 | - | TRBV19 | TGTGCCAGCAGCTCCCAGGTCCGCACTGAAGCTTTCTTT | CASSSQVRTEAFF
TRBD2 | TRBJ2-3 | - | TRBV3-1/TRBV3-2 | TGTGCCAGCAGCCCCTTTAGCGGGGGGGCAGGAGATACGCAGTATTTT | CASSPFSGGAGDTQYF
- | TRBJ1-4 | - | TRBV12-3/TRBV12-4 | TGTGCCAGCAGTTTACAGGTCGGAGAAAAACTGTTTTTT | CASSLQVGEKLFF
- | TRBJ2-1 | - | TRBV5-1 | TGCGCCAGCAGCTTGCGGTCAGGGTTTGATGAGCAGTTCTTC | CASSLRSGFDEQFF
- | TRBJ2-3 | - | TRBV19 | TGTGCCAGCAGGGGTGACACAGATACGCAGTATTTT | CASRGDTDTQYF